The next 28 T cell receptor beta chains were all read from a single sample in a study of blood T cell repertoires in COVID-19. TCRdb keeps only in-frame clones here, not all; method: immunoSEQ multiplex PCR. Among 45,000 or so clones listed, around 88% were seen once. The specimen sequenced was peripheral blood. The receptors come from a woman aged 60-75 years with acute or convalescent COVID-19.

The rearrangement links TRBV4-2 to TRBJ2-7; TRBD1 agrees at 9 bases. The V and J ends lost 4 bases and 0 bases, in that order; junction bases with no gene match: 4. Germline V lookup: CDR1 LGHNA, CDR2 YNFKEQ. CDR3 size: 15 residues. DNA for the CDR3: TGTGCCAGCAGCCCGGGACAGGGAGTCTCCTACGAGCAGTACTTC. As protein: CASSPGQGVSYEQYF.

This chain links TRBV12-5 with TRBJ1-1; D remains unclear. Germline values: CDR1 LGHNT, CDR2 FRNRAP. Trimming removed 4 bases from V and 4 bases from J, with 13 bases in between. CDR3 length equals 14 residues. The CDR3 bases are TGTGCTAGTGGTTATCTGCCGAGGGTCACTGAAGCTTTCTTT. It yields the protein CASGYLPRVTEAFF.

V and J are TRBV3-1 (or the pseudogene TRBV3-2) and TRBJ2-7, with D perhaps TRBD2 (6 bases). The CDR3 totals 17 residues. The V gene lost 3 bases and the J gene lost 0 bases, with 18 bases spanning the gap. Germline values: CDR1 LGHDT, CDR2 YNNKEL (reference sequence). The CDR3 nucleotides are TGTGCCAGCAGCCACCTTCCCCCGGAGGGTATCTCCTACGAGCAGTACTTC. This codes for CASSHLPPEGISYEQYF.

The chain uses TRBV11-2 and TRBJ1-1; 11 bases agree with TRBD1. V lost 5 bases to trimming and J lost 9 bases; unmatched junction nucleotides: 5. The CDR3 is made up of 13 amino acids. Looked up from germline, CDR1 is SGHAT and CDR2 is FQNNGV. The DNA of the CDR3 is TGTGCCAGCAGCGGGGACAGGGGGAGGAAAGCTTTCTTT. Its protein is CASSGDRGRKAFF. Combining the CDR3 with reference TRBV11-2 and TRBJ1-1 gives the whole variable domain EAGVAQSPRYKIIEKRQSVAFWCNPISGHATLYWYQQILGQGPKLLIQFQNNGVVDDSQLPKDRFSAERLKGVDSTLKIQPAKLEDSAVYLCASSGDRGRKAFFGQGTRLTVV.

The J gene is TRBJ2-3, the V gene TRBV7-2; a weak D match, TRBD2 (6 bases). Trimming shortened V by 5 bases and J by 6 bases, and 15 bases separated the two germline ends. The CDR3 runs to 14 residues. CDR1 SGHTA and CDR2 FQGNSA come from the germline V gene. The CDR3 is CASSPGLSSDTQYF. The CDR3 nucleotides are TGTGCCAGCAGCCCGGGACTTTCATCCGATACGCAGTATTTT. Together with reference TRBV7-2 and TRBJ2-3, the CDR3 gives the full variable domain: GAGVSQSPSNKVTEKGKDVELRCDPISGHTALYWYRQSLGQGLEFLIYFQGNSAPDKSGLPSDRFSAERTGGSVSTLTIQRTQQEDSAVYLCASSPGLSSDTQYFGPGTRLTVL.

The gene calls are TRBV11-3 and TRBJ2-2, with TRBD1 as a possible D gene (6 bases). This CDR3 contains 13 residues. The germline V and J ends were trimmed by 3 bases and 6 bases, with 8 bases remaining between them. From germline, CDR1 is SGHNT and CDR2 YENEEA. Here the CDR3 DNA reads TGTGCCAGCAGCTTCGAGGGGGCCGGGGAGCTGTTTTTT. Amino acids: CASSFEGAGELFF.

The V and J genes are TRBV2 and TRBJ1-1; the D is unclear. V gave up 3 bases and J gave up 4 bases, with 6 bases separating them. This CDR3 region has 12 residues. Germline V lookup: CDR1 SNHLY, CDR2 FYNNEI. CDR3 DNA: TGTGCCAGCAGTGACTATCCCACTGAAGCTTTCTTT. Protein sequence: CASSDYPTEAFF.

The CDR3 DNA reads as TGTGCCAGCAGCGCCGCCGAGGGCTACACCTTC. Translation: CASSAAEGYTF. This chain joins TRBV9 and TRBJ1-2; no reliable D call. Trimming cost V 3 bases and J 8 bases, with 8 bases left between them. CDR1 is SGDLS, CDR2 YYNGEE, per germline. CDR3 length: 11 residues.

CDR3 bases: TGTGCCAGCAACACCCGACAGTCTGGGGCCAACGTCCTGACTTTC. Protein sequence: CASNTRQSGANVLTF. The chain couples TRBV6-5 to TRBJ2-6, with D perhaps TRBD1 (5 bases). This CDR3 spans 15 amino acids. The germline CDR1 and CDR2 sequences are MNHEY and SVGAGI. The V end was cut by 7 bases, the J end by 1 base, with 11 bases between.

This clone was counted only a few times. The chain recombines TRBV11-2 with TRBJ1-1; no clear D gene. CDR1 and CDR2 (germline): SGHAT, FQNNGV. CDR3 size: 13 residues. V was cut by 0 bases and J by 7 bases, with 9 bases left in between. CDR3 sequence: CASSLEVGSEAFF. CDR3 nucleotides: TGTGCCAGCAGCTTAGAGGTCGGGAGTGAAGCTTTCTTT.

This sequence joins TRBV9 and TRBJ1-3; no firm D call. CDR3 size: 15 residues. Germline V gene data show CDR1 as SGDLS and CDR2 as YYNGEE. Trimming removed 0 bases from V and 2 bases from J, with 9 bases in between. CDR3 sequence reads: CASSVAAGTGNTIYF. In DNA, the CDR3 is TGTGCCAGCAGCGTAGCGGCGGGGACTGGAAACACCATATATTTT.

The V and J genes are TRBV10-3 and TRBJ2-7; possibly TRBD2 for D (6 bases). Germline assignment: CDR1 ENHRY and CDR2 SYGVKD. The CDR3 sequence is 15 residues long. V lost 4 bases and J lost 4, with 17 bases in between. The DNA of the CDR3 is TGTGCCATCAGTGGGGACGGGGGAGCACCTTACGAGCAGTACTTC. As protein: CAISGDGGAPYEQYF.

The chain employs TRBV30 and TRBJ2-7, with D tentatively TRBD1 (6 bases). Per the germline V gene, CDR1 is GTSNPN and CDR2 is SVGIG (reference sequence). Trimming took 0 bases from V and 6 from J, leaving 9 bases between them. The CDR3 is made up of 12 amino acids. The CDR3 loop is CAWSVQGIEQYF. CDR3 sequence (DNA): TGTGCCTGGAGTGTGCAGGGGATCGAGCAGTACTTC.

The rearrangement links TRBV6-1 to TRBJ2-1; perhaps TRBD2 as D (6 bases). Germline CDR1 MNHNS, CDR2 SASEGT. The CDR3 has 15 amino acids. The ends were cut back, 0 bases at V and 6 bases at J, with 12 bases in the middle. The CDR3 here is CASSEALGSPNEQFF. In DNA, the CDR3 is TGTGCCAGCAGTGAAGCGCTCGGGAGTCCCAATGAGCAGTTCTTC.

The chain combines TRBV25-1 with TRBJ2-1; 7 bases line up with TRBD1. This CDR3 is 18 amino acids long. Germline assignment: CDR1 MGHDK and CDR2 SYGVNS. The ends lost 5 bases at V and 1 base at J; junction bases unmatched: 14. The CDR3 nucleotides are TGTGCCAGCAGTTCGCTAAAACGACAGGGCCCATCCTACAATGAGCAGTTCTTC. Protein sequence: CASSSLKRQGPSYNEQFF.

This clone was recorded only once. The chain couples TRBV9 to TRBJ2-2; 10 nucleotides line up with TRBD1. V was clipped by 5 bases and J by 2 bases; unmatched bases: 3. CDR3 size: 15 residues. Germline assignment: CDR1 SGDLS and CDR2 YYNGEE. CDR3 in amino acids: CASRETGGNTGELFF. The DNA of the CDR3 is TGTGCCAGCAGGGAGACAGGGGGCAACACCGGGGAGCTGTTTTTT.

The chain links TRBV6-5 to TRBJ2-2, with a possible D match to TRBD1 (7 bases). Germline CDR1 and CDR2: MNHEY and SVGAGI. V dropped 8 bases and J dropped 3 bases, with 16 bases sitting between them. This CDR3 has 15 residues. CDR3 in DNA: TGTGCCAGCGGAGGGGAACAGGGGCACACCGGGGAGCTGTTTTTT. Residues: CASGGEQGHTGELFF.

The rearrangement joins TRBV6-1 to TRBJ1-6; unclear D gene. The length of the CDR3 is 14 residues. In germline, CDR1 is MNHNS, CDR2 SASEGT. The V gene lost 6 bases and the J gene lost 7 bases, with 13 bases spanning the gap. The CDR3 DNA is TGTGCCAGCAGCCTATTAGAGGGCAATTCACCCCTCCACTTT. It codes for CASSLLEGNSPLHF.

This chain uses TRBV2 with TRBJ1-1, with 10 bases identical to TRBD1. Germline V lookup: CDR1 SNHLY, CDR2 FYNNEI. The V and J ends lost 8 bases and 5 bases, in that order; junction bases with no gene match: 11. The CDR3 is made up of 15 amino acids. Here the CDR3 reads CASGLIRTGGTEAFF. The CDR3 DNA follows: TGTGCCAGCGGGTTAATCCGGACAGGGGGTACTGAAGCTTTCTTT.

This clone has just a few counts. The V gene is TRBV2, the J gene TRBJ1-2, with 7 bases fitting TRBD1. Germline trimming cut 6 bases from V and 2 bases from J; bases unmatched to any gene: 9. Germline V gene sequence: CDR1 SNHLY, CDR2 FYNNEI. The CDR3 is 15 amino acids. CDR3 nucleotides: TGTGCCAGCAGAGAGGAACAGGGGAGGAACTATGGCTACACCTTC. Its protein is CASREEQGRNYGYTF.

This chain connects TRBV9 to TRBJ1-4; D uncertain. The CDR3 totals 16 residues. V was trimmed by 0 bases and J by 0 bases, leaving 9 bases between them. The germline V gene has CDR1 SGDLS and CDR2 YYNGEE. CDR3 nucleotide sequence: TGTGCCAGCAGCGTAGGGGCTGGTTCAACTAATGAAAAACTGTTTTTT. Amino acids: CASSVGAGSTNEKLFF.

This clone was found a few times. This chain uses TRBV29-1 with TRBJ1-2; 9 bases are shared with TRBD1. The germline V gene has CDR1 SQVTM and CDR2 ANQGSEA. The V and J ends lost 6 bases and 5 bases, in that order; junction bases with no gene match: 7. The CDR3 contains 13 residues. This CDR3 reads CSVGTGTKYGYTF. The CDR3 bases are TGCAGCGTGGGGACAGGGACGAAGTATGGCTACACCTTC.

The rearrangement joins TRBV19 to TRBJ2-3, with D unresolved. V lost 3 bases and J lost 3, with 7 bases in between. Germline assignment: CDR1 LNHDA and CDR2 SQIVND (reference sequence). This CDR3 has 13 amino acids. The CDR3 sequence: CASSIDTTDTQYF. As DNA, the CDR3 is TGTGCCAGTAGTATTGACACGACAGATACGCAGTATTTT. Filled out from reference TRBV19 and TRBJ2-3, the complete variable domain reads DGGITQSPKYLFRKEGQNVTLSCEQNLNHDAMYWYRQDPGQGLRLIYYSQIVNDFQKGDIAEGYSVSREKKESFPLTVTSAQKNPTAFYLCASSIDTTDTQYFGPGTRLTVL.

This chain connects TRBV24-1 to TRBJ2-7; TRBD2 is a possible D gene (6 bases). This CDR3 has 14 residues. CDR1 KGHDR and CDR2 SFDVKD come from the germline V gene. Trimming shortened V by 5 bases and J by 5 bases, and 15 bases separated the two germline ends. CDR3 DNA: TGTGCCACCAGTGCTGGAGGGACGATTGACGAGCAGTACTTC. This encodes CATSAGGTIDEQYF.

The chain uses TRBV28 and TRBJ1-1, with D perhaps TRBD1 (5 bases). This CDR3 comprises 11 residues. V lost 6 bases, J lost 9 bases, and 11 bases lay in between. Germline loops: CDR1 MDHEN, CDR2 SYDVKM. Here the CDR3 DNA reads TGTGCCAGCAGAGGGACTACCAAAGCTTTCTTT. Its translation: CASRGTTKAFF.

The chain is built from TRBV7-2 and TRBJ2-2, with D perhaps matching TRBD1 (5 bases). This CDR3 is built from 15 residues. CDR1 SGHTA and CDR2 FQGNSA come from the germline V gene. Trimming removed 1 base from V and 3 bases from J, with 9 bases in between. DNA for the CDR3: TGTGCCAGCAGCTTAGAAGGGGCTTACACCGGGGAGCTGTTTTTT. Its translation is CASSLEGAYTGELFF.

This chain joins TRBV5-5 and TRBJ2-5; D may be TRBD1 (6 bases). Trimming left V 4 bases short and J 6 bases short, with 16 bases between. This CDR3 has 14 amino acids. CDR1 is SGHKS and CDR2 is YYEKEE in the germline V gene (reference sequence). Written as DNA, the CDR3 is TGTGCCAGCAGCCGCACCCCCAGGGGCCAGACCCAGTACTTC. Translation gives CASSRTPRGQTQYF.

CDR3 DNA: TGTGCCAGCAGCGGCGGGGTACTAGCGGAGGGCCGATTATACTTC. Its translation: CASSGGVLAEGRLYF. The J gene is TRBJ2-7, the V gene TRBV9; TRBD2 agrees at 8 bases. Germline assignment: CDR1 SGDLS and CDR2 YYNGEE. V shed 3 bases and J 13 bases; nucleotides not matched to a gene: 18. The CDR3 extends over 15 amino acids.